This TCR beta chain was found in a study of T-cell memory formation after mild COVID-19. Study overall: Clusters of TCRs were largely donor specific. Study-wide findings and caveats: Contracting CD4+ clones were located mainly in CM and EM, and CD8+ clones in EMRA.

V lost 7 bases to trimming and J lost 3 bases, with 12 bases between them. The CDR3 consists of 13 residues. Concerning this clonotype: Its target is unknown.

Using constant-segment primers, 5'RACE produced TCR alpha and TCR beta cDNA libraries carrying sample barcodes and UMIs. TCRdb fed the 5' RACE reads into MiXCR, producing one record per CDR3 protein. The table has about 430,000 distinct CDR3 sequences, roughly 17% seen once. The chain is built from TRBV12-3 or TRBV12-4 and TRBJ1-2; D possibly corresponds to TRBD1 (6 bases). This TCR was recovered from a man aged 18 to 30 who had mild COVID-19 (a few samples of this study predate the infection). Cell type and time point are not known. Sequencing used PBMCs or a T cell subset sorted from them (not recorded which). The DNA of the CDR3 is TGTGCCAGCACCCTAGCAGGGGACTATGGCTACACCTTC. It yields the protein CASTLAGDYGYTF.